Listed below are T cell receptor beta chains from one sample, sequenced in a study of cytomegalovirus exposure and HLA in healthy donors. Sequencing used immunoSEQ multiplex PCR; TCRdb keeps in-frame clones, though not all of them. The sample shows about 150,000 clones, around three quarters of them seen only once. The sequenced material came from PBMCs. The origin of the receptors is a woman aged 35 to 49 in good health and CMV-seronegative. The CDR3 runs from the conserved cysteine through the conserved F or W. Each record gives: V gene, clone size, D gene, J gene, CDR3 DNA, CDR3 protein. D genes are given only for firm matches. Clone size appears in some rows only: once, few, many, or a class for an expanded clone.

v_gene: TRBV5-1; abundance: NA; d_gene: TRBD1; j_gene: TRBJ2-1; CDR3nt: TGCGCCAGCACCTCTAGGACAGGGGGCAATGAGCAGTTCTTC; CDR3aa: CASTSRTGGNEQFF
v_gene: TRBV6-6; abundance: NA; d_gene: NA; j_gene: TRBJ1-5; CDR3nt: TGTGCCAGCAGTTACGCGGGGCTAGGTCAGCCCCAGCATTTT; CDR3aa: CASSYAGLGQPQHF
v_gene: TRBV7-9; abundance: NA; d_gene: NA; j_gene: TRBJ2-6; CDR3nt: TGTGCCGAGAGTTTCTCTGGGGCCAACGTCCTGACTTTC; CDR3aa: CAESFSGANVLTF
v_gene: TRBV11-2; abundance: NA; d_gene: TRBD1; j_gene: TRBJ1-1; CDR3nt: TGTGCCAGCAGCTTAATTCTGGTCGGGACAGTAGCTTTCTTT; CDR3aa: CASSLILVGTVAFF
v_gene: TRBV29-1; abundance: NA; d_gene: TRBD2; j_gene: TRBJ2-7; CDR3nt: TGCAGCGTTGTTCCTAGCGGAACCTACGAGCAGTACTTC; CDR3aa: CSVVPSGTYEQYF
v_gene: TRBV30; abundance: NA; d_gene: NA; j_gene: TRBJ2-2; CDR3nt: TGTGCCTGGAGCGCGGGGACCGGGGAGCTGTTTTTT; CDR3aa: CAWSAGTGELFF
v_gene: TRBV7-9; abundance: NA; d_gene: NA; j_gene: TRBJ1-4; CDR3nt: TGTGCCAGCAGCCCCGGTCAGGGCGTTGAAAAACTGTTTTTT; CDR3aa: CASSPGQGVEKLFF
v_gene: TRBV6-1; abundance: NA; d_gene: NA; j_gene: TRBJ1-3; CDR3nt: TGTGCCAGCAGTGAAGCTGCGGACTCTGGAAACACCATATATTTT; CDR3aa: CASSEAADSGNTIYF
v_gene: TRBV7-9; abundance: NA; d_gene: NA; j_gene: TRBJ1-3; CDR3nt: TGTGCCAGCAGCTTAGGGCAGATAAACACCATATATTTT; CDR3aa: CASSLGQINTIYF
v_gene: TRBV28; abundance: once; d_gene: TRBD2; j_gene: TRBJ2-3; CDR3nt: TGTGCCAGCCAGTCGTGGCTAGCGGGGGAAACAGATACGCAGTATTTT; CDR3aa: CASQSWLAGETDTQYF
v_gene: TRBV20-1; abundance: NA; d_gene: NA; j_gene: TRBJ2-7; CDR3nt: TGCAGTGGTACTGCTTCCTACGAGCAGTACTTC; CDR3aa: CSGTASYEQYF
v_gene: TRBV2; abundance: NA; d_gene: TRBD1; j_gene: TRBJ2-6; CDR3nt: TGTGCCAGCACCGAGACAGGGTTAGAGGCCAACGTCCTGACTTTC; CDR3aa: CASTETGLEANVLTF
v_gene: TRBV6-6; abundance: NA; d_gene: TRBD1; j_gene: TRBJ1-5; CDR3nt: TGTGCCAGCAGAAGGGACAGGGGTGGTGATCAGCCCCAGCATTTT; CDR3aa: CASRRDRGGDQPQHF
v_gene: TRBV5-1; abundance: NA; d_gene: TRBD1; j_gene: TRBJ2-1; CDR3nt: TGCGCCAGCAGCCCAACAGGGGATTCCTACAATGAGCAGTTCTTC; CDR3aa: CASSPTGDSYNEQFF
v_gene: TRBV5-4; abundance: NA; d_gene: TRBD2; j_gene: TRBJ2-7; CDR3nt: TGTGCCAGCAGCTTGACGGGGACTAGGGACGAGCAGTACTTC; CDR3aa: CASSLTGTRDEQYF
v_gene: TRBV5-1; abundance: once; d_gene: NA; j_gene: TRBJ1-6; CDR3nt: TGCGCCAGCAGCCAATCCGGGACCTATAATTCACCCCTCCACTTT; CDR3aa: CASSQSGTYNSPLHF